This T cell receptor beta chain comes out of a study of regulatory T cells in long-lasting Graves disease. iRepertoire HTBI primers and Arm-PCR of CDR3 regions built TCR beta libraries. TCRdb analysed the multiplex PCR reads with MiXCR anew, one entry per CDR3 protein. The repertoire has hundreds of thousands of distinct CDR3 sequences, approximately 15% of them found once; the top ten carry about 7.6%. This sample's time point: newly diagnosed GD, antithyroid drugs for less than 3 months. Construction of the TCR library relied on RNA isolated from PBMCs. The germline CDR1 and CDR2 sequences are MNHNY and SVGAGI (reference sequence). V was cut by 0 bases and J by 9 bases, with 9 bases left in between. This CDR3 contains 14 residues. This clonotype occurred a few times. These same records also appear under a second study, on T cells in Graves' hyperthyroidism and ophthalmopathy.

The material sequenced was peripheral blood mononuclear cells (PBMCs), taken at new diagnosis, from a patient treated with antithyroid drugs. The chain links TRBV6-6 to TRBJ1-6, with a tentative D call TRBD1 (5 bases). The sequence came from a middle-aged woman with Graves disease. The CDR3 reads CASSYSPGSSPLHF. As DNA, the CDR3 is TGTGCCAGCAGTTACTCGCCAGGGAGTTCACCCCTCCACTTT.